The clone carrying this T cell receptor (beta chain) was detected once. The V end was cut by 4 bases, the J end by 6 bases, with 4 bases between. There are 11 residues in the CDR3. Reverse transcription of roughly 0.5 to 1 ug RNA was carried out with random hexamers. The amplification used immunoSEQ multiplex PCR on TCR beta CDR3; it spanned 54 Vbeta and 13 Jbeta. MiXCR was run by TCRdb on the immunoSEQ multiplex PCR reads, yielding one entry per CDR3 protein. The sample yields about 84,000 distinct CDR3 sequences, 80% to 95% seen once. This sample is part of a study of CD8 T cells in Susac syndrome. Sequencing of TCR beta was performed on blood CD8+ T cells and on blood CD4+ T cells. Healthy donors served as age- and sex-matched controls. TEMRA cells were FACS-enriched, and CD8+ and CD4+ T cells were isolated negatively.

This receptor was obtained from a human donor in good health. The specimen was CD8+ T cells from PBMCs. The genes are TRBV12-3 or TRBV12-4 and TRBJ1-5, with unresolved D. CDR3 nucleotide sequence: TGTGCCAGCAGTTCGGGTCAGCCCCAGCATTTT. The encoded protein is CASSSGQPQHF.